One and the same sample provided the 5 T cell receptor beta chains below, sequenced in a study of T cell clonality in common variable immunodeficiency. Measured with immunoSEQ multiplex PCR; TCRdb has only the in-frame clones, and not every one. Observed in the sample are some 25,000 clones, none of them singletons. Their antigen targets remain unknown. Study conclusions and caveats: In common variable immunodeficiency, TCR beta chains reportedly carried fewer deletions and N-nucleotide insertions.

Sequenced: peripheral blood mononuclear cells. The receptor source for this set is a human donor with common variable immunodeficiency.

The table lists this clone with a few counts. With the read ending 3 residues before the CDR3 end, the germline J gene is used to fill in that end. V usage is TRBV6-1 and J usage is TRBJ1-4; 7 bases align to TRBD1. CDR3 length: 15 residues. Unmatched junction bases numbered 6, after V lost 4 bases and J lost 4 bases. Per the germline V gene, CDR1 is MNHNS and CDR2 is SASEGT. The CDR3 DNA, read in part, is TGTGCCAGCAGTGGGGGACAGTCTTTTAATGAAAAA. Protein sequence: CASSGGQSFNEK. The whole CDR3 protein is CASSGGQSFNEKLFF.

This clone was seen many times. Incomplete CDR3 DNA: TGTGCCAGCTCACCACAGATGGCAGGGGTCAATCAGCCC. Encoded protein: CASSPQMAGVNQP. The full CDR3 is CASSPQMAGVNQPQHF. The rearrangement joins TRBV18 to TRBJ1-5; TRBD1 might be the D (6 bases). From the germline J gene comes the end of the CDR3, since the read stops 3 residues before it. The ends were cut back, 1 base at V and 3 bases at J, with 13 bases in the middle. Germline lookup yields CDR1 KGHSH and CDR2 LQKENI. The length of the CDR3 is 16 residues.

At least ten counts were recorded for this clone. The read finishes 3 residues shy of the CDR3 end, and the germline J gene is used to complete it. The chain combines TRBV15 with TRBJ2-1, with 12 bases matching TRBD1. The CDR3 contains 16 residues. The ends lost 3 bases at V and 5 bases at J; junction bases unmatched: 5. Germline V gives CDR1 LNHNV, CDR2 YYDKDF (reference sequence). This CDR3 is CATSSPGQGADNEQFF. The sequenced CDR3 bases are TGTGCCACCAGCAGTCCGGGACAGGGGGCAGACAATGAG.

This clone appeared a few times. The CDR3 goes on 3 residues after the read ends, and that part is filled in from the germline J gene. The chain employs TRBV19 and TRBJ1-1; weak D call: TRBD1 (5 bases). The CDR3 covers 14 residues. Trimming removed 1 base at V and 2 bases at J, with 8 bases between. Looked up from germline, CDR1 is LNHDA and CDR2 is SQIVND (reference sequence). The sequenced CDR3 bases are TGTGCCAGTAGTATAGGGGGCAGTAACACTGAA. This encodes CASSIGGSNTE. The complete CDR3 protein is CASSIGGSNTEAFF.

Concerning this clone itself: The read ends 3 residues early relative to the CDR3; the germline J gene fills the gap. The chain employs TRBV19 and TRBJ1-2; the D is unclear. Germline lookup yields CDR1 LNHDA and CDR2 SQIVND (reference sequence). This CDR3 contains 14 residues. Trimming shortened V by 7 bases and J by 1 base, and 13 bases separated the two germline ends. Incomplete CDR3 DNA: TGTGCCAGTACTCAGGAGGCCGGTAACTATGGC. Its translation: CASTQEAGNYG. The entire CDR3 protein reads CASTQEAGNYGYTF.